This T cell receptor (beta chain) is drawn from a study of beta chain features in type 1 diabetes. Study background: Analysis included about 110 million sorted cells drawn from all samples. Findings and caveats of the study: Naive, central memory and regulatory TCRB repertoires appeared more similar among patients than healthy donors.

In this sample, this clone turned up a few times. Its antigen is not identified. V lost 5 bases and J 1 base, leaving 14 bases between the germline ends. Per the germline V gene, CDR1 is LNHDA and CDR2 is SQIVND (reference sequence). The CDR3 has 15 amino acids. Expressed TCRB transcripts were sequenced because the entire RNA isolate underwent reverse transcription. Clones were sequenced by immunoSEQ multiplex PCR, and TCRdb holds only the in-frame ones, with some missing. The sample lists around 320,000 clones; roughly 15% were seen once. It was one heparinised blood draw, averaging roughly 100 mL, that each donor gave.

This chain joins TRBV19 and TRBJ1-2; possible D gene TRBD1, 5 bases. The sample comprised central memory CD4+ T cells from blood. This TCR was sampled from a man aged 25-40 years in good health. The CDR3 spells CASSRSGTGNYGYTF. The CDR3 DNA reads as TGTGCCAGTAGTCGTTCGGGGACGGGTAACTATGGCTACACCTTC.